The present TCR beta chain was sequenced within a study of beta chain features in type 1 diabetes. Whole-study findings and limits: Diminished insertions and augmented deletions at VDJ junctions characterized type 1 diabetes patients. TCRB CDR3 length was moderately but significantly reduced in all four CD4+ subsets of Type 1 diabetes patients.

All of the isolated RNA was reverse transcribed, so expressed TCRB transcripts were sequenced. Measured with immunoSEQ multiplex PCR; TCRdb has only the in-frame clones, and not every one. The table lists 200,000 to 300,000 clones, approximately 20% of them singletons. CD45RO/CCR7/CD25/CD127/CD95/CD27 staining was used to isolate CD4+ naive, central memory, regulatory and stem cell-like memory cells by sorting. This clone was recorded a few times. Its matching antigen is unknown. Sequencing was carried out using naive CD4+ T cells from blood. The TCR originated in a middle-aged woman with type 1 diabetes.

Here the CDR3 reads CASSVGRGRQEKLFF. DNA of the CDR3: TGTGCCAGCAGCGTAGGAAGGGGGCGCCAGGAAAAACTGTTTTTT. This chain uses TRBV9 with TRBJ1-4; 7 bases align to TRBD1. V lost 0 bases to trimming and J lost 8 bases; unmatched junction nucleotides: 7. The CDR3 has 15 amino acids. The V gene's germline CDR1 is SGDLS and CDR2 YYNGEE.